This section outlines one TCR beta chain sequence together with its context. This entry is derived from a study of blood T cell repertoires in COVID-19. Sequencing was performed with immunoSEQ multiplex PCR; in TCRdb, only in-frame clones are kept and a portion is missing. The sample shows roughly 200,000 clones, about three quarters of them seen only once. Per the germline V gene, CDR1 is KGHSH and CDR2 is LQKENI. Trimming took 3 bases from V and 1 from J, leaving 12 bases between them. CDR3 length: 16 amino acids. The rearrangement links TRBV18 to TRBJ2-2, with TRBD1 as a possible D gene (6 bases). Sequencing was performed on peripheral blood. The receptor's source is an elderly woman with active or convalescent COVID-19. The CDR3 reads CASSPYTGQNTGELFF. The CDR3 nucleotides read TGTGCCAGCTCACCCTACACAGGGCAGAACACCGGGGAGCTGTTTTTT.